This T cell receptor beta chain was identified in a study of blood T cell repertoires in COVID-19. Study as a whole: Both acute and convalescent COVID-19 samples were obtained from the United States, Italy and Spain. In each case, the material was cDNA or gDNA derived from T cells, B-cell-depleted T cells, or PBMCs.

CDR3 length: 12 amino acids. The V end lost 5 bases, the J end lost 3 bases, and 7 bases lay between the germline ends. Germline V gene data show CDR1 as MDHEN and CDR2 as SYDVKM. The authors' processing: The authors estimated nucleated cell counts from reference gene primer amplification. The protocol was immunoSEQ multiplex PCR, while the TCRdb copy is restricted to in-frame clones and leaves out a portion. Clone size and the V and J calls come from that table; the DNA yielded D and trimming. The sample includes 380,000 or so clones, 80% to 90% of them seen just once. The genes are TRBV28 and TRBJ1-1, with D uncertain. Sequencing used peripheral blood. The receptor comes from a man aged 40-49 years with acute or convalescent COVID-19. The CDR3 sequence is CASSPGYTEAFF. The CDR3 coding sequence is TGTGCCAGCAGTCCTGGCTACACTGAAGCTTTCTTT. The whole variable domain, remainder taken from reference TRBV28 and TRBJ1-1, is DVKVTQSSRYLVKRTGEKVFLECVQDMDHENMFWYRQDPGLGLRLIYFSYDVKMKEKGDIPEGYSVSREKKERFSLILESASTNQTSMYLCASSPGYTEAFFGQGTRLTVV.